The next 7 T cell receptor beta chains were all read from a single sample in a study of blood T cell repertoires in COVID-19. Sequencing used immunoSEQ multiplex PCR; TCRdb keeps in-frame clones, though not all of them. The sample lists under 130,000 clones, 85% to 90% occurring once. Sequencing was done on a sample of peripheral blood. These receptors originate from a human donor in a cohort sampled during active COVID-19.

V and J are TRBV7-2 and TRBJ1-4; tentatively, D is TRBD1 (6 bases). CDR3 length: 15 residues. V lost 6 bases and J 5 bases, leaving 16 bases between the germline ends. The V gene's germline CDR1 is SGHTA and CDR2 FQGNSA. The DNA of the CDR3 is TGTGCCAGCAGGGGTGGGGACAAGGAGAATGAAAAACTGTTTTTT. It encodes CASRGGDKENEKLFF.

The chain links TRBV6-5 to TRBJ2-1; 9 bases are a match to TRBD2. CDR3 length: 15 residues. The V and J ends lost 0 bases and 6 bases, in that order; junction bases with no gene match: 3. The germline gives CDR1 MNHEY, CDR2 SVGAGI. For the CDR3, the DNA is TGTGCCAGCAGTTACTCGGGACTAGCCCTCAATGAGCAGTTCTTC. This encodes CASSYSGLALNEQFF.

The chain links TRBV7-7 to TRBJ2-7; TRBD2 matches 13 bases. From germline, CDR1 is SSHAT and CDR2 FNYEAQ (reference sequence). The CDR3 is made up of 15 amino acids. After removal of 3 bases from V and 2 bases from J, the junction contained 1 base not matched to a gene. CDR3 in DNA: TGTGCCAGCAGCTTGGGACTAGCGGGGACCTACGAGCAGTACTTC. This encodes CASSLGLAGTYEQYF.

The chain carries TRBV18 and TRBJ2-5; D not certain. From germline, CDR1 is KGHSH and CDR2 LQKENI. V was clipped by 1 base and J by 5 bases, with 11 bases between them. The CDR3 length is 14 residues. CDR3 region: CASSPRASTETQYF. The CDR3 coding sequence is TGTGCCAGCTCACCACGGGCGTCTACGGAGACCCAGTACTTC.

CDR3 nucleotide sequence: TGTGCCAGCAGCTGGGGACAGGGGGTTTCACCCCTCCACTTT. Translated, it gives CASSWGQGVSPLHF. The V and J genes are TRBV11-1 and TRBJ1-6; the match to TRBD1 covers 11 bases. Per germline, CDR1 SGHAT and CDR2 FQDESV (reference sequence). The CDR3 covers 14 residues. After removal of 4 bases from V and 9 bases from J, the junction contained 2 bases not matched to a gene.

This clone was picked up a small number of times. The chain uses TRBV14 and TRBJ2-7; tentatively, D is TRBD1 (5 bases). The V gene lost 6 bases and the J gene lost 2 bases, with 17 bases spanning the gap. Germline CDR1 is SGHDN and CDR2 is FVKESK. The CDR3 has 15 residues. In DNA, the CDR3 is TGTGCCAGCAGTCCTAGGGCAGGGTTCACCTACGAGCAGTACTTC. Translating it yields CASSPRAGFTYEQYF. The whole variable domain, filled in from reference TRBV14 and TRBJ2-7, reads EAGVTQFPSHSVIEKGQTVTLRCDPISGHDNLYWYRRVMGKEIKFLLHFVKESKQDESGMPNNRFLAERTGGTYSTLKVQPAELEDSGVYFCASSPRAGFTYEQYFGPGTRLTVT.

This clone was seen more than once but under ten times. The CDR3 loop is CASGRVRGELFF. The DNA of the CDR3 is TGTGCTAGTGGCCGCGTCAGGGGGGAGCTGTTTTTT. The V and J genes are TRBV12-5 and TRBJ2-2, with unresolved D. Germline V gene sequence: CDR1 LGHNT, CDR2 FRNRAP. V dropped 6 bases and J dropped 8 bases, with 10 bases sitting between them. The CDR3 consists of 12 residues.